The present entry profiles one T cell receptor (beta chain) with its context. Its antigen is not identified. One end of the junction fails to match germline, which may point to a read error. Sorting of unstimulated PBMCs yielded separate CD3+CD4+ and CD3+CD8+ fractions. The data derive from a study of T cell clones after liver transplantation. Study in general: Post-transplant blood was tracked for graft-donor-reactive T cell clones identified in a pre-transplant mixed lymphocyte reaction.

Study observations and caveats: Small, mixed patient groups and varying post-transplant times limit these conclusions.

Data came from immunoSEQ multiplex PCR; TCRdb stores just in-frame clones and leaves some out. In the table there are tens of thousands of clones, roughly 84% of which are singletons. CDR1 and CDR2 (germline): MNHGY, SAAAGT. The CDR3 runs 11 residues. This TCR was recovered from a human patient who received a liver transplant. These T cells may partly come from the graft donor. V and J are TRBV6-8 and TRBJ2-7; a possible D gene is TRBD1 (5 bases). Sequences were derived from CD4+ T cells from blood, sampled 48 months after liver transplant. CDR3 protein: CASSCREIPVF. As DNA, the CDR3 is TGTGCCAGCAGTTGCAGGGAAATTCCGGTCTTC.